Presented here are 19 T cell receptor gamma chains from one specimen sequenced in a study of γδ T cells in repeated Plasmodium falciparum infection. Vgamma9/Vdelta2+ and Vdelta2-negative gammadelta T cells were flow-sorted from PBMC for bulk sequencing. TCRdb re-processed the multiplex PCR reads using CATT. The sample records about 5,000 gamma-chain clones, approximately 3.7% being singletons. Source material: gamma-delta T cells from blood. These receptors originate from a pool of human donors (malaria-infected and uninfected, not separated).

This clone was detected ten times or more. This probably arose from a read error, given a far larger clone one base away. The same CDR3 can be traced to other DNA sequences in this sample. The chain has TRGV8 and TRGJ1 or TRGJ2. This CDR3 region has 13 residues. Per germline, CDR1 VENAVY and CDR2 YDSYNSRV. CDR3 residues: CATWDRRRYKKLF. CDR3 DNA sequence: TGTGCCACCTGGGATAGGCGGAGGTATAAGAAACTCTTC.

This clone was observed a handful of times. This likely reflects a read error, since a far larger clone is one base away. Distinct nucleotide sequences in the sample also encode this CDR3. The chain's CDR3 is CALWEVTCPGNYYKKLF. The DNA of the CDR3 is TGCGCCTTGTGGGAGGTGACATGTCCGGGGAATTATTATAAGAAACTCTTT. J is TRGJ1 or TRGJ2 and V is TRGV9. The J gene, not given by TCRdb, was assigned here from a germline match of the nucleotide sequence. CDR1 and CDR2 from the germline V gene are GITISATS and ISYDGTV (reference sequence). This CDR3 spans 17 amino acids.

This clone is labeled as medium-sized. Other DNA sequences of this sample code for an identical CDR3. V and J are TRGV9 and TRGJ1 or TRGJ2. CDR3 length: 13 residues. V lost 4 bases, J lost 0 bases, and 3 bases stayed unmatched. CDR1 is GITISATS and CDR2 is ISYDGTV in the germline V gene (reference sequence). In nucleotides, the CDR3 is TGTGCCTTGTGGGATAAGAATTATTATAAGAAACTCTTT. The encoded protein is CALWDKNYYKKLF.

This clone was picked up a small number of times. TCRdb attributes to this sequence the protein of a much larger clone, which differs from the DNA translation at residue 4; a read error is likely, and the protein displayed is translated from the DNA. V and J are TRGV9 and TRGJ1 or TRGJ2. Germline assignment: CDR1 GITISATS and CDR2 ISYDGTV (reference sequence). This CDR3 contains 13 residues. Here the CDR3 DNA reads TGTGCCTTGTGTGAGGTCCTTTATTATAAGAAACTCTTT. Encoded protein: CALCEVLYYKKLF.

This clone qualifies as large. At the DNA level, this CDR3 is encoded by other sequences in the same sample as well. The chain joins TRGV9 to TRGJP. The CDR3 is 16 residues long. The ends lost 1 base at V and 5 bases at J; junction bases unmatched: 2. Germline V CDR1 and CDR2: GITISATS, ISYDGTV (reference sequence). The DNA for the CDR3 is TGTGCCTTGTGGGAGGTAAAAGAGTTGGGCAAAAAAATCAAGGTATTT. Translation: CALWEVKELGKKIKVF.

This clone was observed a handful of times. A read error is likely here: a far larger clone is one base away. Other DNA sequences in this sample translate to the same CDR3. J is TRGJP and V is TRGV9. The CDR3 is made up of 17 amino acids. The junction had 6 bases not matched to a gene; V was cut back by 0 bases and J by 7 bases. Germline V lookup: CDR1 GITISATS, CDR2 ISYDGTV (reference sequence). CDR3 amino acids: CALWEVPLELGKKIKVF. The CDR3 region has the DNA TGTGCCTTGTGGGAGGTGCCCCTGGAGTTGGGCAAAAAAATCAAGGTATTT.

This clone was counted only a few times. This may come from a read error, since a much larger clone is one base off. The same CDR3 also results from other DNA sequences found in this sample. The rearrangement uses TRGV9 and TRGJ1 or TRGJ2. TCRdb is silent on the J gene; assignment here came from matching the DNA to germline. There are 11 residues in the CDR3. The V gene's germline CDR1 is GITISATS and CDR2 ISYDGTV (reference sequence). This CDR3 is CALWEPTKKLF. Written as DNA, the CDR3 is TGTGCCTTATGGGAGCCGACTAAGAAACTCTTT.

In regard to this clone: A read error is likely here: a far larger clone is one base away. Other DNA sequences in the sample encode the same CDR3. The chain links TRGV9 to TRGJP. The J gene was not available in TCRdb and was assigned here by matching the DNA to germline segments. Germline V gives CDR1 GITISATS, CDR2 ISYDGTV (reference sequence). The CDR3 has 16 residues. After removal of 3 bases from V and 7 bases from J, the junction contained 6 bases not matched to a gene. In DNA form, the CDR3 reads TGTGCCTTGTGGGAGAGTCGGGAGTTGGGCAAAAAAATCAAGGTATTT. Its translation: CALWESRELGKKIKVF.

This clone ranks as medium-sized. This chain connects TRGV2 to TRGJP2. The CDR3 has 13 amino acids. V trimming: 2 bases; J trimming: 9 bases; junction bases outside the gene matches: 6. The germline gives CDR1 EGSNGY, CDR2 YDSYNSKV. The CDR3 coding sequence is TGTGCCACCTGGGACGACCTATATTGGATCAAGACGTTT. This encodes CATWDDLYWIKTF.

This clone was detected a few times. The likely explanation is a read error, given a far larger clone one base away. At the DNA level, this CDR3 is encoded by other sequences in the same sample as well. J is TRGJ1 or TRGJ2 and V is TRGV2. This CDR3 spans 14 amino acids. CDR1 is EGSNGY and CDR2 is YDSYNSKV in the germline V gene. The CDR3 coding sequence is TGTGCCACCTGGGACGGGCGATCGAGGACTAAGAAGCTCTTT. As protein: CATWDGRSRTKKLF.

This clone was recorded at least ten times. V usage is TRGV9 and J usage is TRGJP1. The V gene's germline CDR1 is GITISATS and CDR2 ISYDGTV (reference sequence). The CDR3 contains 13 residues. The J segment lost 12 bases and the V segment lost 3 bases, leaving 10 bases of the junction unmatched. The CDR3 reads CALWELGKRFKIF. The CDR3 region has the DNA TGTGCCTTGTGGGAGCTGGGAAAGAGGTTCAAGATATTT.

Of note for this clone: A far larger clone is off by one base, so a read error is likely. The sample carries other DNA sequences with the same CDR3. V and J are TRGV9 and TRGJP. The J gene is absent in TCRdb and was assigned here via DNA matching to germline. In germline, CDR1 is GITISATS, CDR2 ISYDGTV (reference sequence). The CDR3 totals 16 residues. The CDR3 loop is CALWEAIELGKKIKVF. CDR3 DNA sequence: TGTGCCTTGTGGGAGGCGATAGAGTTAGGCAAAAAAATCAAGGTATTT.

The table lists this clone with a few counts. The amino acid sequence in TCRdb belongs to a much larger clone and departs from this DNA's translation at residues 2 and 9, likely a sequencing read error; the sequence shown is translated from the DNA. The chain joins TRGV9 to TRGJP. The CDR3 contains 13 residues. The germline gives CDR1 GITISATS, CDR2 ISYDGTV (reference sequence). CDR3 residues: CTLWGLGKEIKVF. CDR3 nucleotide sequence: TGTACCTTGTGGGGGTTGGGCAAAGAAATCAAGGTATTT.

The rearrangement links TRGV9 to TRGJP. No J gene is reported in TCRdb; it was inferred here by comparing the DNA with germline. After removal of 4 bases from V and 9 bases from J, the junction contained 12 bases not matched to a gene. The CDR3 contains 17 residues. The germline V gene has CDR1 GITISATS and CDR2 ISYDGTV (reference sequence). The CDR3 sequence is CALWDLNAGLGKKIKVF. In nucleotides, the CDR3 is TGTGCCTTGTGGGACCTTAACGCGGGGTTGGGCAAAAAAATCAAGGTATTT.

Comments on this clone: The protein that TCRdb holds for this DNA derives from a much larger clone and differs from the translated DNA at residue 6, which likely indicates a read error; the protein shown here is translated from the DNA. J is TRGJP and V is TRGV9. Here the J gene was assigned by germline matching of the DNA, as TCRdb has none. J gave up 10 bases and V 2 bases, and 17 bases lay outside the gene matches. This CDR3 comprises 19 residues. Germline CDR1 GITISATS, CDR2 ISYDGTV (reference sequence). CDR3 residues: CALWEAQVPRHLGKKIKVF. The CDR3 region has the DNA TGTGCCTTGTGGGAGGCGCAGGTCCCAAGGCATTTGGGCAAAAAAATCAAGGTATTT.

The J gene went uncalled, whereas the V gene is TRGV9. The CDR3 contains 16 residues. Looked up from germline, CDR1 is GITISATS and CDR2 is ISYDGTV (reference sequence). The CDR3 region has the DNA TGTGCATGGTGGGAGGATAAAGTGTTGGGCAAAAAAAGAAAGGTATTT. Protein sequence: CAWWEDKVLGKKRKVF.

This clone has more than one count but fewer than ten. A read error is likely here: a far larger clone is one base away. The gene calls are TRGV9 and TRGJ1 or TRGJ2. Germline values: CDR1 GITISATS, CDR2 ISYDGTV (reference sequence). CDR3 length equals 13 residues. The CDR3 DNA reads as TGCGCCTTGTGCCTCAGAAGTTATTATAAGAAACTCTTT. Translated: CALCLRSYYKKLF.

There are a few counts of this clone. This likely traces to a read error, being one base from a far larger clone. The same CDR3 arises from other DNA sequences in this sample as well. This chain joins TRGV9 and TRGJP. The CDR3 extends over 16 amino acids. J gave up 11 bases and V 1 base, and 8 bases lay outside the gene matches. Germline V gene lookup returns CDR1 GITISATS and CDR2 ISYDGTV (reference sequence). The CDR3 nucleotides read TGTGCCTTGTGGGAGGTCATTGAGCTGGGCAAAAAAATCAAGGTATTT. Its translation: CALWEVIELGKKIKVF.

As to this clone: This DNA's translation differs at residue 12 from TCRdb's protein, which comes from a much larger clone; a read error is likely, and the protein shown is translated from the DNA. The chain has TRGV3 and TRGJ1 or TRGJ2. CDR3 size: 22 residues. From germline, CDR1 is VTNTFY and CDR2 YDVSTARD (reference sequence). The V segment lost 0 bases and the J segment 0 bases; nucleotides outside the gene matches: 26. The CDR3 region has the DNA TGTGCCACCTGGGACAGGCGTTTAGTAAGGACGCTCACCATATCGAATTATTATAAGAAACTCTTT. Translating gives CATWDRRLVRTLTISNYYKKLF.